One sample yielded the 23 T cell receptor beta chains listed below, sequenced in a study of blood T cell dynamics during melanoma immunotherapy (dated by TCRdb to the early 2020s). Receptors were amplified or captured by the immunoSEQ multiplex PCR assay. The clones in this table, taken by TCRdb from immuneACCESS, are in-frame only. Not every clone is retained; where verified, under half of the shortfall comes from an unresolved V gene, and the cause of the rest is unknown. In this sample the table shows around 11,000 clones, 70% to 90% of which occur a single time. In total, the top ten clones hold about a fifth of the sample. The meaning of the sample's time point label: pre-treatment baseline. The source material was blood, sampled from a patient treated with checkpoint blockade. The receptors originated from a human donor with melanoma.

The chain combines TRBV19 with TRBJ2-2; 7 bases match TRBD1. Unmatched junction bases numbered 8, after V lost 2 bases and J lost 5 bases. The CDR3 has 16 residues. Germline V CDR1 and CDR2: LNHDA, SQIVND (reference sequence). The CDR3 DNA reads as TGTGCCAGTAGTATAAAGGGACAGATCCTTACCGGGGAGCTGTTTTTT. This sequence encodes CASSIKGQILTGELFF.

The rearrangement uses TRBV4-1 and TRBJ2-1; no firm D call. V lost 6 bases to trimming and J lost 5 bases, with 5 bases between them. This CDR3 has 11 amino acids. Per germline, CDR1 MGHRA and CDR2 YSYEKL. CDR3 nucleotide sequence: TGCGCCAGCAGACATAACAATGAGCAGTTCTTC. Translation gives CASRHNNEQFF.

This clone was counted only a few times. V usage is TRBV7-9 and J usage is TRBJ2-2; possible D gene TRBD1, 6 bases. Trimming shortened V by 5 bases and J by 1 base, and 14 bases separated the two germline ends. The CDR3 sequence is 16 residues long. Germline V gene lookup returns CDR1 SEHNR and CDR2 FQNEAQ (reference sequence). The CDR3 DNA follows: TGTGCCAGCAGCCTTCTCGCGGACAGGAACACCGGGGAGCTGTTTTTT. The encoded protein is CASSLLADRNTGELFF.

The chain combines TRBV4-1 with TRBJ1-1, with D tentatively TRBD1 (6 bases). Germline V lookup: CDR1 MGHRA, CDR2 YSYEKL. CDR3 length equals 16 residues. The V gene lost 2 bases and the J gene lost 2 bases, with 15 bases spanning the gap. The CDR3 is CASSQKQGAPNTEAFF. Written as DNA, the CDR3 is TGCGCCAGCAGCCAAAAACAGGGTGCCCCCAACACTGAAGCTTTCTTT.

The V call is TRBV6-6, the J call TRBJ1-2; D call uncertain. The CDR3 consists of 16 residues. The germline V gene encodes CDR1 MNHNY and CDR2 SVGAGI (reference sequence). V was cut by 5 bases and J by 0 bases, with 16 bases left in between. CDR3 nucleotides: TGTGCCAGCAGTGTTCGTGGGGTCGAATCTAACTATGGCTACACCTTC. Amino acids: CASSVRGVESNYGYTF.

The rearrangement links TRBV23-1 to TRBJ2-1, with TRBD2 matching 12 bases. TRBV23-1 is sorted into the ORF group, with uncertain function. J lost 0 bases, V lost 8 bases, and 14 bases had no gene match. The CDR3 is made up of 19 amino acids. CDR3 DNA sequence: TGCGCCAGCCTATGGACTAGCGGGATTGAAAGGAGCTCCTACAATGAGCAGTTCTTC. It codes for CASLWTSGIERSSYNEQFF.

The J gene is TRBJ2-3, the V gene TRBV2, with TRBD1 as a possible D gene (6 bases). This CDR3 is built from 13 residues. V lost 6 bases to trimming and J lost 3 bases, with 10 bases between them. The germline V gene encodes CDR1 SNHLY and CDR2 FYNNEI. CDR3 coding DNA: TGTGCCAGCAGCTTACAGGGAACAGATACGCAGTATTTT. Translating it yields CASSLQGTDTQYF.

The chain recombines TRBV29-1 with TRBJ2-5; no definite D call. Trimming left V 0 bases short and J 0 bases short, with 8 bases between. CDR3 length: 14 residues. The germline V gene has CDR1 SQVTM and CDR2 ANQGSEA. CDR3 residues: CSVEDTGYQETQYF. The CDR3 nucleotides read TGCAGCGTTGAAGACACCGGCTACCAAGAGACCCAGTACTTC.

CDR3 in DNA: TGTGCCAGCAGCTTTCAGGAGGCCGGTCATCAGCCCCAGCATTTT. It specifies CASSFQEAGHQPQHF. The chain uses TRBV21-1 and TRBJ1-5. TRBV21-1 is a listed pseudogene. CDR3 length: 15 residues.

V gene TRBV2 combines with J gene TRBJ1-1, with 9 bases lining up with TRBD1. Germline lookup yields CDR1 SNHLY and CDR2 FYNNEI. The CDR3 consists of 15 residues. After removal of 5 bases from V and 4 bases from J, the junction contained 8 bases not matched to a gene. CDR3 in amino acids: CASSPPGTGITEAFF. The CDR3 DNA reads TGTGCCAGCAGTCCCCCCGGGACAGGGATCACTGAAGCTTTCTTT.

The chain is built from TRBV18 and TRBJ1-4; possible D gene TRBD1, 5 bases. In germline, CDR1 is KGHSH, CDR2 LQKENI. V was trimmed by 3 bases and J by 8 bases, leaving 16 bases between them. The CDR3 spans 15 residues. The CDR3 nucleotides read TGTGCCAGCTCACCGTTCAGGGCGGTCGCAGAAAAACTGTTTTTT. Translated: CASSPFRAVAEKLFF.

This clone came up a few times. This chain uses TRBV23-1 with TRBJ2-7; 8 nucleotides align to TRBD2. TRBV23-1 is flagged as an ORF with uncertain function. Trimming removed 0 bases from V and 2 bases from J; junction bases left unmatched: 3. The CDR3 has 15 amino acids. This chain's CDR3 is CASSQSSGGPYEQYV. The DNA of the CDR3 is TGCGCCAGCAGTCAATCCAGCGGGGGCCCCTACGAGCAGTACGTC.

This sequence joins TRBV6-1 and TRBJ1-4; 10 positions match TRBD1. Germline V lookup: CDR1 MNHNS, CDR2 SASEGT. This CDR3 is 15 amino acids long. J gave up 7 bases and V 4 bases, and 6 bases lay outside the gene matches. DNA for the CDR3: TGTGCCAGCAGTGTTGGGGACAGGGGAAGTGAAAAACTGTTTTTT. Protein sequence: CASSVGDRGSEKLFF.

V usage is TRBV29-1 and J usage is TRBJ2-1; 9 bases fit TRBD1. V shed 6 bases and J 0 bases; nucleotides not matched to a gene: 15. Looked up from germline, CDR1 is SQVTM and CDR2 is ANQGSEA. This CDR3 is built from 18 residues. The CDR3 is CSVLGGTGRLDSYNEQFF. DNA of the CDR3: TGCAGCGTCCTCGGCGGGACAGGGCGACTAGACTCCTACAATGAGCAGTTCTTC.

There are a few counts of this clone. The rearrangement joins TRBV10-2 to TRBJ2-7, with TRBD1 as a possible D gene (5 bases). The CDR3 extends over 11 amino acids. With 6 bases removed from V and 3 bases from J, the gap between germline ends came to 6 bases. Per the germline V gene, CDR1 is WSHSY and CDR2 is SAAADI. The CDR3 nucleotides are TGCGCCAGCAGGACAGACTACGAGCAGTACTTC. Its protein product is CASRTDYEQYF.

V gene TRBV19 combines with J gene TRBJ2-6; 8 bases line up with TRBD2. CDR1 is LNHDA and CDR2 is SQIVND in the germline V gene (reference sequence). The ends lost 6 bases at V and 0 bases at J; junction bases unmatched: 1. The CDR3 consists of 15 residues. DNA for the CDR3: TGTGCCAGTAGCGCGGGGGGCTCTGGGGCCAACGTCCTGACTTTC. It encodes CASSAGGSGANVLTF.

This chain links TRBV28 with TRBJ2-6; D is unresolved. CDR3 length: 16 residues. The germline CDR1 and CDR2 sequences are MDHEN and SYDVKM. The V and J ends lost 3 bases and 1 base respectively, with 10 bases between them. In DNA, the CDR3 is TGTGCCAGCAGTTTCATCGTGGTTTCTGGGGCCAACGTCCTGACTTTC. Amino acids: CASSFIVVSGANVLTF.

The chain carries TRBV6-6 and TRBJ1-4, with 9 bases fitting TRBD1. The germline V gene encodes CDR1 MNHNY and CDR2 SVGAGI (reference sequence). The CDR3 extends over 14 amino acids. V shed 6 bases, J shed 7 bases, and the junction held 6 bases outside the gene matches. CDR3: CASRPGQGGEKLFF. The DNA for the CDR3 is TGTGCCAGCAGGCCGGGACAGGGAGGTGAAAAACTGTTTTTT.

The chain uses TRBV6-5 and TRBJ2-7; either TRBD1 or TRBD2 may supply D (5 bases each). This CDR3 region has 14 residues. Germline values: CDR1 MNHEY, CDR2 SVGAGI. V lost 2 bases to trimming and J lost 4 bases, with 12 bases between them. The CDR3 sequence is CASSYRGRGYEQYF. DNA of the CDR3: TGTGCCAGCAGTTACAGGGGAAGAGGGTACGAGCAGTACTTC.

The gene calls are TRBV28 and TRBJ2-1; 8 bases match TRBD2. V trimming: 3 bases; J trimming: 4 bases; junction bases outside the gene matches: 11. Germline CDR1 MDHEN, CDR2 SYDVKM. The CDR3 runs to 17 residues. The CDR3 sequence: CASSLRYPTGGYNEQFF. The CDR3 bases are TGTGCCAGCAGTTTGCGCTACCCGACGGGGGGGTACAATGAGCAGTTCTTC.

The V and J genes are TRBV2 and TRBJ2-3, with D unclear. Germline CDR1 SNHLY, CDR2 FYNNEI. This CDR3 has 13 amino acids. With 5 bases removed from V and 2 bases from J, the gap between germline ends came to 8 bases. CDR3 protein: CASSKKATDTQYF. The CDR3 bases are TGTGCCAGCAGTAAGAAGGCCACAGATACGCAGTATTTT.

The chain employs TRBV7-2 and TRBJ1-1; 7 bases agree with TRBD1. The CDR3 extends over 16 amino acids. V gave up 4 bases and J gave up 1 base; unmatched junction bases: 9. The germline V gene encodes CDR1 SGHTA and CDR2 FQGNSA. The CDR3 protein is CASSSRQGRGNTEAFF. The CDR3 nucleotides are TGTGCCAGCAGCTCCCGACAGGGACGGGGGAACACTGAAGCTTTCTTT.

This sequence joins TRBV10-3 and TRBJ1-2; TRBD1 matches at 10 bases. Trimming cost V 4 bases and J 0 bases; bases outside gene matches: 8. CDR1 ENHRY and CDR2 SYGVKD come from the germline V gene. The CDR3 sequence is 17 residues long. The CDR3 region is CAISGGQGRPSNYGYTF. The CDR3 DNA follows: TGTGCCATCAGTGGGGGACAGGGGCGACCTTCTAACTATGGCTACACCTTC.